Listed below are T cell receptor beta chains from one sample, sequenced in a study of identical twins. TCRdb independently ran MiXCR on the 5' RACE reads; one entry per CDR3 protein. The data hold around 690,000 distinct CDR3 sequences, with 21% observed a single time. These data were also filed under a second study, of T cells expressing NK-cell markers.

The source material was PBMCs. Receptors were obtained from a woman under 30 in good health. Both conserved end residues are part of each CDR3. D genes are given only for firm matches. Size tells how often a clone was seen (once, few, many) or the class of an expanded clone, and some rows leave it out.

j_gene: TRBJ1-5; d_gene: NA; v_gene: TRBV6-2/TRBV6-3; abundance: few; CDR3nt: TGTGCCAGCAAACCAGGTTTGAGCAGGGTGAGAATCAGCCCCCAGCATTTT; CDR3aa: CASKPGLSRVRISPQHF
j_gene: TRBJ2-3; d_gene: TRBD2; v_gene: TRBV10-3; abundance: many; CDR3nt: TGTGCCATCAGTGAGAGGGGTAGCGGGACCCCAGATACGCAGTATTTT; CDR3aa: CAISERGSGTPDTQYF
j_gene: TRBJ2-4; d_gene: NA; v_gene: TRBV20-1; abundance: NA; CDR3nt: TGCAGTGTCTCGGACCTAGTAGCCAAAAACATTCAGTACTTC; CDR3aa: CSVSDLVAKNIQYF
j_gene: TRBJ2-5; d_gene: NA; v_gene: TRBV29-1; abundance: few; CDR3nt: TGCAGCGTTGGTTGGGCGTCCCAAGAGACCCAGTACTTC; CDR3aa: CSVGWASQETQYF
j_gene: TRBJ2-3; d_gene: TRBD1; v_gene: TRBV20-1; abundance: many; CDR3nt: TGCAGTGCTAGAGACAGGGGGCTCACAGATACGCAGTATTTT; CDR3aa: CSARDRGLTDTQYF
j_gene: TRBJ2-4; d_gene: NA; v_gene: TRBV2; abundance: NA; CDR3nt: TGTGCCAGCACGGGGGAGGCCAAAAACATTCAGTACTTC; CDR3aa: CASTGEAKNIQYF
j_gene: TRBJ1-6; d_gene: NA; v_gene: TRBV7-2; abundance: NA; CDR3nt: TGTGCCAGCAGCCCCCGGACGGTTTATAATTCACCCCTCCACTTT; CDR3aa: CASSPRTVYNSPLHF
j_gene: TRBJ2-7; d_gene: NA; v_gene: TRBV7-9; abundance: NA; CDR3nt: TGTGCCAGCAGCCCCCGACAGTGGATGGGGGAGCAGTACTTC; CDR3aa: CASSPRQWMGEQYF
j_gene: TRBJ2-5; d_gene: NA; v_gene: TRBV3-1; abundance: few; CDR3nt: TGTGCCAGCAGCCAAGAAACGTATGGCCAAGAGACCCAGTACTTC; CDR3aa: CASSQETYGQETQYF
j_gene: TRBJ2-1; d_gene: TRBD2; v_gene: TRBV20-1; abundance: NA; CDR3nt: TGCAGTGCTCCCCTAGCGGGAAGGATGAAGCAGTTCTTC; CDR3aa: CSAPLAGRMKQFF
j_gene: TRBJ2-3; d_gene: NA; v_gene: TRBV5-1; abundance: NA; CDR3nt: TGCGCCAGCAGCTCAGTTTCGGGCACAGATACGCAGTATTTT; CDR3aa: CASSSVSGTDTQYF
j_gene: TRBJ2-5; d_gene: NA; v_gene: TRBV25-1; abundance: NA; CDR3nt: TGTGCCAGCAGTGAATGGGGGCAGACCCAGTACTTC; CDR3aa: CASSEWGQTQYF
j_gene: TRBJ2-1; d_gene: NA; v_gene: TRBV5-4; abundance: many; CDR3nt: TGTGCCAGCAGCGTGGGCGAGGGCAGAGAGCAGTTCTTC; CDR3aa: CASSVGEGREQFF
j_gene: TRBJ2-3; d_gene: NA; v_gene: TRBV7-2; abundance: few; CDR3nt: TGTGCCAGCAGCTTACAGGCTAGCGAAAGAGATACGCAGTATTTT; CDR3aa: CASSLQASERDTQYF
j_gene: TRBJ2-1; d_gene: NA; v_gene: TRBV11-2; abundance: many; CDR3nt: TGTGCCAGCAGCTTAGTTAGCGGAGGTGTTGGACGGGCTAATGAGCAGTTCTTC; CDR3aa: CASSLVSGGVGRANEQFF
j_gene: TRBJ2-3; d_gene: TRBD2; v_gene: TRBV7-2; abundance: few; CDR3nt: TGTGCCAGCACCCGACTAGCGGGAGGGCCAGATACGCAGTATTTT; CDR3aa: CASTRLAGGPDTQYF
j_gene: TRBJ2-5; d_gene: NA; v_gene: TRBV11-2; abundance: few; CDR3nt: TGTGCCAGCAGCCCCGTCTTTGAGACCCAGTACTTC; CDR3aa: CASSPVFETQYF
j_gene: TRBJ2-3; d_gene: NA; v_gene: TRBV27; abundance: few; CDR3nt: TGTGCCAGCAGTCTCTCGGGGGGCGGGCGCACAGATACGCAGTATTTT; CDR3aa: CASSLSGGGRTDTQYF
j_gene: TRBJ2-5; d_gene: TRBD2; v_gene: TRBV20-1; abundance: NA; CDR3nt: TGCAGTGCTAGAGTGGCGGGGGACTGGGAGACCCAGTACTTC; CDR3aa: CSARVAGDWETQYF
j_gene: TRBJ2-2; d_gene: NA; v_gene: TRBV3-1; abundance: many; CDR3nt: TGTGCCAGCAGACTAGCAGAGGGAACCGGGGAGCTGTTTTTT; CDR3aa: CASRLAEGTGELFF
j_gene: TRBJ2-1; d_gene: TRBD2; v_gene: TRBV12-3/TRBV12-4; abundance: many; CDR3nt: TGTGCCAGCAGACCTAGCGGGAGCTCCTACAATGAGCAGTTCTTC; CDR3aa: CASRPSGSSYNEQFF
j_gene: TRBJ2-1; d_gene: NA; v_gene: TRBV18; abundance: few; CDR3nt: TGTGCCAGCCATAGGACTGCTTACAATGAGCAGTTCTTC; CDR3aa: CASHRTAYNEQFF
j_gene: TRBJ2-2; d_gene: NA; v_gene: TRBV7-9; abundance: NA; CDR3nt: TGTGCCAGCGGCGGGACGGTGAACACCGGGGAGCTGTTTTTT; CDR3aa: CASGGTVNTGELFF
j_gene: TRBJ1-3; d_gene: NA; v_gene: TRBV6-1; abundance: once; CDR3nt: TGTGCCAGCAGGCGTAAGGGGCGAACCACCATATATTTT; CDR3aa: CASRRKGRTTIYF
j_gene: TRBJ2-7; d_gene: NA; v_gene: TRBV12-3/TRBV12-4; abundance: NA; CDR3nt: TGTGCCAGCAGCTACGGGTGGGAGCAGTACTTC; CDR3aa: CASSYGWEQYF
j_gene: TRBJ2-6; d_gene: NA; v_gene: TRBV6-5; abundance: NA; CDR3nt: TGTGCCAGCAGTTACTCGAGAGGGGATAGTGGGGCCAACGTCCTGACTTTC; CDR3aa: CASSYSRGDSGANVLTF
j_gene: TRBJ1-6; d_gene: TRBD1; v_gene: TRBV2; abundance: NA; CDR3nt: TGTGCCAGCAGTGCCCGGACAGGGGCTTCACCCCTCCACTTT; CDR3aa: CASSARTGASPLHF
j_gene: TRBJ1-6; d_gene: NA; v_gene: TRBV10-3; abundance: NA; CDR3nt: TGTGCCATCAGTGATTGGAATTCACCCCTCCACTTT; CDR3aa: CAISDWNSPLHF
j_gene: TRBJ2-7; d_gene: NA; v_gene: TRBV7-8; abundance: NA; CDR3nt: TGTGCCAGCAGCACCTTAGACAGGACTTCCTACGAGCAGTACTTC; CDR3aa: CASSTLDRTSYEQYF
j_gene: TRBJ2-2; d_gene: TRBD2; v_gene: TRBV6-2/TRBV6-3; abundance: few; CDR3nt: TGTGCCAGCGCCTCCCCTCTTGGGACTAGCGGCACCGGGGAGCTGTTTTTT; CDR3aa: CASASPLGTSGTGELFF
j_gene: TRBJ2-1; d_gene: TRBD2; v_gene: TRBV20-1; abundance: NA; CDR3nt: TGCAGTGCCTACCCCGCAGAGCCGGGAGGTAATGAGCAGTTCTTC; CDR3aa: CSAYPAEPGGNEQFF
j_gene: TRBJ1-1; d_gene: TRBD1; v_gene: TRBV11-1; abundance: many; CDR3nt: TGTGCCAGCAGCACAGGGACAGGGGTGTCCGCTTTCTTT; CDR3aa: CASSTGTGVSAFF